This is a list of T cell receptor beta chains from one sample in a study of T cell repertoires in cytomegalovirus infection. TCRdb passed the reads through MiXCR, listing each CDR3 protein once. The table has hundreds of thousands of distinct CDR3 sequences, roughly a quarter seen once; the top ten hold 6.5% to 10%. Material: CD8+ T cells from PBMCs. All receptors come from a human donor in good health (CMV status not recorded). Some clones in this sample may be carry-over from other donors' samples. The conserved cysteine and the conserved F or W are not part of the CDR3 here.

v_call,j_call,cdr3_aa
TRBV28,TRBJ1-5,ASSSLPTHQPQH
TRBV10-3,TRBJ1-3,AISDLGITSGNTIY
TRBV28,TRBJ1-5,ASSLWGDQPQH
TRBV2,TRBJ2-2,ASSEARGGETGELF
TRBV3-1,TRBJ2-7,ASSLGQETYEQY
TRBV20-1,TRBJ2-7,SARDLQGRNEQY
TRBV7-3,TRBJ2-5,ASSLNGPGGETQY
TRBV7-2,TRBJ2-3,ASSLRDNPSTDTQY
TRBV6-5,TRBJ2-2,ASSYQPHTGELF
TRBV7-2,TRBJ2-3,ASSLRQGLTDTQY
TRBV23-1,TRBJ2-1,ASSQSWDEQF
TRBV9,TRBJ2-1,ASSVVAGGPKNEQF
TRBV6-2/TRBV6-3,TRBJ2-1,ASSYSGLVDNEQF
TRBV29-1,TRBJ2-2,SVDLDTGELF
TRBV7-9,TRBJ2-5,ASSFKDGRGETQY
TRBV10-3,TRBJ2-7,AIRLTEYEQY
TRBV20-1,TRBJ2-1,SARDMTGDRNEQF
TRBV7-3,TRBJ2-3,ASSNSGGRTDTQY
TRBV7-2,TRBJ1-6,ASSLAAGVYNSPLH
TRBV4-1,TRBJ2-1,ASSQRAYNEQF
TRBV7-2,TRBJ2-3,ASRLEGGGADTQY
TRBV4-1,TRBJ2-2,ASSLGGLALAGELF
TRBV4-1,TRBJ2-1,ASSQVPPGRSDNEQF
TRBV4-1,TRBJ2-7,ASSHAGTYEQY
TRBV7-9,TRBJ2-5,ASSLAREQETQY
TRBV7-9,TRBJ2-2,ASSGGRHGELF
TRBV20-1,TRBJ1-1,SALPRRNTEAF
TRBV7-9,TRBJ1-2,ASSLGLSYGYT
TRBV6-6,TRBJ2-5,ASSYSITSGRFQETQY
TRBV27,TRBJ2-1,ATGLAVYNEQF
TRBV7-2,TRBJ2-5,ASSFDRFQETQY
TRBV12-3/TRBV12-4,TRBJ2-7,ASSLALAGSYEQY
TRBV15,TRBJ2-5,ATSTSGGRQETQY
TRBV7-3,TRBJ2-3,ASSPGPTDTQY
TRBV28,TRBJ1-1,ASRFRVNTEAF
TRBV7-3,TRBJ2-1,ASSLTPWLAGGHNEQF
TRBV6-6,TRBJ2-7,ASSHRGRYEQY
TRBV29-1,TRBJ1-1,SVSGWPEAF
TRBV4-2,TRBJ2-3,ASSQDIGLAGGRADTQY
TRBV6-5,TRBJ1-1,ASSYSGEGTEAF
TRBV7-2,TRBJ2-2,ASSPSLGQGNTGELF
TRBV7-9,TRBJ1-1,ASSSTAVLGAF
TRBV7-2,TRBJ2-1,ASSLNSGGALYNEQF
TRBV7-6,TRBJ2-1,ASSSGWGRTYNEQF
TRBV29-1,TRBJ2-2,SVNDRGLMELF
TRBV2,TRBJ2-2,ARGVQNTGELF
TRBV19,TRBJ1-1,ASSRQGSIGEAF
TRBV2,TRBJ2-1,ASSEGTGASYNEQF